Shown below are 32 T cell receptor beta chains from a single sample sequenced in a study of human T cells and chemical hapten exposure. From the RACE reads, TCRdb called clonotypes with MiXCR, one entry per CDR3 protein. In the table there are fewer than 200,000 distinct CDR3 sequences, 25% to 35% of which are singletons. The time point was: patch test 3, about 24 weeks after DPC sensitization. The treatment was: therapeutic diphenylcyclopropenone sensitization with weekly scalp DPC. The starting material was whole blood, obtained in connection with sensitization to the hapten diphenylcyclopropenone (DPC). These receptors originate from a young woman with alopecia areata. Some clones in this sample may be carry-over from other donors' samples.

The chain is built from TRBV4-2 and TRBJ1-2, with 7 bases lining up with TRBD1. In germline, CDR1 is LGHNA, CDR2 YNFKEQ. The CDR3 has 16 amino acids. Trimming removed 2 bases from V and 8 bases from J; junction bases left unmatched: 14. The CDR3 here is CASSQQRTGLRIGYTF. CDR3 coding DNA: TGTGCCAGCAGCCAACAGAGGACAGGCCTGAGGATAGGCTACACCTTC.

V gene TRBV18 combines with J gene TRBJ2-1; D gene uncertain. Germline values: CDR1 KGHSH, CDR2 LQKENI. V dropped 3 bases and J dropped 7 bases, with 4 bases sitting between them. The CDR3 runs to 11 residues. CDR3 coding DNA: TGTGCCAGCTCACCGAGAAATGAGCAGTTCTTC. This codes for CASSPRNEQFF.

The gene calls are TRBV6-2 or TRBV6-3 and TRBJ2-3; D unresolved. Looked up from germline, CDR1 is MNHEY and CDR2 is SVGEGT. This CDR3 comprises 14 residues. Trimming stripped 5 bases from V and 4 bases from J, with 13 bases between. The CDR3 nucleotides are TGTGCCAGCAGTCTAAGTAGTCCGCCAGATACGCAGTATTTT. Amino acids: CASSLSSPPDTQYF.

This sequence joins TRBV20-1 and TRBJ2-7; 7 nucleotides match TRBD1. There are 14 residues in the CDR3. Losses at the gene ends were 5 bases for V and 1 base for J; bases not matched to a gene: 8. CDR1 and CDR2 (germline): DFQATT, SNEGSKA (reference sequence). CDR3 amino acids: CSALTGRTSYEQYF. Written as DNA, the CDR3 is TGCAGTGCTTTGACAGGGCGCACTTCCTACGAGCAGTACTTC.

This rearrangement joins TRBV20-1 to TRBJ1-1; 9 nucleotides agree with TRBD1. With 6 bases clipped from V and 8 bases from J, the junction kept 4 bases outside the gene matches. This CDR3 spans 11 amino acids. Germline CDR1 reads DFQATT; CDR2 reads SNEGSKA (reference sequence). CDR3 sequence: CSARDRAEAFF. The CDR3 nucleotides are TGCAGTGCCAGGGACAGGGCCGAAGCTTTCTTT.

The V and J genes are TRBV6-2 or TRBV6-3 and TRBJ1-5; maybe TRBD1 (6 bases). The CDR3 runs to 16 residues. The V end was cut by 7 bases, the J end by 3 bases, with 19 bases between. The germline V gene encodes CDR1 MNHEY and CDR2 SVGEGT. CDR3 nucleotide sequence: TGTGCCAGCAAGGGTCTCCGGACAGCTCCCAATCAGCCCCAGCATTTT. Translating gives CASKGLRTAPNQPQHF.

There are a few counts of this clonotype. The CDR3 loop reads CASSPTGGRVNEQFF. CDR3 nucleotide sequence: TGTGCCAGCTCACCGACGGGAGGGAGAGTTAATGAGCAGTTCTTC. The rearrangement joins TRBV18 to TRBJ2-1, with 8 bases identical to TRBD2. The germline CDR1 and CDR2 sequences are KGHSH and LQKENI. After removal of 3 bases from V and 7 bases from J, the junction contained 8 bases not matched to a gene. This CDR3 comprises 15 residues.

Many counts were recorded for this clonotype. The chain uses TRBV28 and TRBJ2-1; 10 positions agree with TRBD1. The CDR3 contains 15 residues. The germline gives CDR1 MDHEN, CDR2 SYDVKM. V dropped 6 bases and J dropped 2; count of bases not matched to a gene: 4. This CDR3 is CASSQTGGAYNEQFF. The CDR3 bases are TGTGCCAGCAGCCAGACAGGGGGCGCCTACAATGAGCAGTTCTTC.

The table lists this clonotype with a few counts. The CDR3 DNA is TGTGCCAGCAGTGAATGGCGGGGGCAACAAGAGACCCAGTACTTC. Its protein is CASSEWRGQQETQYF. The V gene is TRBV25-1, the J gene TRBJ2-5; TRBD2 is a possible D gene (7 bases). Between the trimmed V and J ends, which lost 1 base and 2 bases, there was a span of 11 bases. Germline V lookup: CDR1 MGHDK, CDR2 SYGVNS. This CDR3 is 15 amino acids long.

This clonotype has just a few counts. The CDR3 sequence is CASNSVGRPFPYEQYF. Here the CDR3 DNA reads TGTGCCAGCAACTCTGTTGGACGGCCCTTCCCCTACGAGCAGTACTTC. The J gene is TRBJ2-7, the V gene TRBV6-5, with D hard to call. This CDR3 comprises 16 residues. Trimming removed 7 bases at V and 2 bases at J, with 21 bases between. Per germline, CDR1 MNHEY and CDR2 SVGAGI.

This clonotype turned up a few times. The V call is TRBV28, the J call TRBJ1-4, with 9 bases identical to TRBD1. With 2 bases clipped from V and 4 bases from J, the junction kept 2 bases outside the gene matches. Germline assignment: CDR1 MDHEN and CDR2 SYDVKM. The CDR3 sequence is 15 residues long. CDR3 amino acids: CASSLRDRVNEKLFF. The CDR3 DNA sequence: TGTGCCAGCAGTTTACGGGACAGGGTTAATGAAAAACTGTTTTTT.

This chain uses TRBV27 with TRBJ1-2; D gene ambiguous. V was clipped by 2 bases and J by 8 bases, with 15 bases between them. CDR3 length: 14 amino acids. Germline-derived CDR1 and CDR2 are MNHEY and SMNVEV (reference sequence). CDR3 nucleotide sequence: TGTGCCAGCAGTTTAGCACCGGGCCCCTTCGGCTACACCTTC. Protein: CASSLAPGPFGYTF.

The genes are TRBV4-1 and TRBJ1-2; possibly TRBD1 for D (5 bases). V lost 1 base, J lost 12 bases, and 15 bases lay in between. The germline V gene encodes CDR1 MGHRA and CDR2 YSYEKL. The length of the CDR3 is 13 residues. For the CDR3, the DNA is TGCGCCAGCAGCCAAGGAGGACATCTAAGGGACACCTTC. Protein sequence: CASSQGGHLRDTF.

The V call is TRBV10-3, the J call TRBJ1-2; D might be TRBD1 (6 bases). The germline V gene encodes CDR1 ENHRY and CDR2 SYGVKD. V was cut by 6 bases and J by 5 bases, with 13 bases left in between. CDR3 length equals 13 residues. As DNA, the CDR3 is TGTGCCATCAGGGTGGACAGCGATTATGGCTACACCTTC. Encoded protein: CAIRVDSDYGYTF.

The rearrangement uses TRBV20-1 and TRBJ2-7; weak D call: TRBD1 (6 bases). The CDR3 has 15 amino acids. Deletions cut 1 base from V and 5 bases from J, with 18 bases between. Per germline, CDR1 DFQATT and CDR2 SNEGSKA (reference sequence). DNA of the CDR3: TGCAGTGCTAGAGCCCTCGGCAGGGGTCGGGACGAGCAGTACTTC. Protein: CSARALGRGRDEQYF.

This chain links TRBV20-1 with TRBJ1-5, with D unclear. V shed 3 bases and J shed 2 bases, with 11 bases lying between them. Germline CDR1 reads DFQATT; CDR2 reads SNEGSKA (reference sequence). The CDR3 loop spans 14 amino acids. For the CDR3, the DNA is TGCAGTGCTAGGTTCACGATCGGCAATCAGCCCCAGCATTTT. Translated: CSARFTIGNQPQHF.

As DNA, the CDR3 is TGTGCCAGCAGGATTACAGGAATCACTGAAGCTTTCTTT. Its translation: CASRITGITEAFF. This chain connects TRBV28 to TRBJ1-1; a weak D match, TRBD1 (5 bases). Germline V gene lookup returns CDR1 MDHEN and CDR2 SYDVKM. The ends were cut back, 6 bases at V and 4 bases at J, with 12 bases in the middle. The CDR3 consists of 13 residues.

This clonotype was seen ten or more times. The CDR3 sequence is CSVVGLPRPYNEQFF. The CDR3 coding sequence is TGCAGCGTAGTCGGACTACCTAGACCCTACAATGAGCAGTTCTTC. The V call is TRBV29-1, the J call TRBJ2-1, with D perhaps TRBD2 (6 bases). The CDR3 is made up of 15 amino acids. V lost 6 bases and J lost 2, with 17 bases in between. The V gene's germline CDR1 is SQVTM and CDR2 ANQGSEA.

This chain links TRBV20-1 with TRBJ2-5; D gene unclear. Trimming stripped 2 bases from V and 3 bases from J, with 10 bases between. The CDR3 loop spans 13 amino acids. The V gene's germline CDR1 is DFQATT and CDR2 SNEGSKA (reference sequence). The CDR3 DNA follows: TGCAGTGCTAGAAAGGATGGGAAAGAGACCCAGTACTTC. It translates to CSARKDGKETQYF.

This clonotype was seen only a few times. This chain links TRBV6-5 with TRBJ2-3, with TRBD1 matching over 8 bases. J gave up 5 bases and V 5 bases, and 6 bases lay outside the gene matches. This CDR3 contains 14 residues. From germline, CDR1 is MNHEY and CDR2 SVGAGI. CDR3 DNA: TGTGCCAGCAGTCTTCAGACAGGGGTAGATACGCAGTATTTT. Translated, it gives CASSLQTGVDTQYF.

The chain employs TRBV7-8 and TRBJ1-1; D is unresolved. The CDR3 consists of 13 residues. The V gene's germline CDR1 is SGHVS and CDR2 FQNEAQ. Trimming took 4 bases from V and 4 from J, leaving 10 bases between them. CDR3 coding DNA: TGTGCCAGCAGCTATAACTGGGGCACTGAAGCTTTCTTT. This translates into CASSYNWGTEAFF.

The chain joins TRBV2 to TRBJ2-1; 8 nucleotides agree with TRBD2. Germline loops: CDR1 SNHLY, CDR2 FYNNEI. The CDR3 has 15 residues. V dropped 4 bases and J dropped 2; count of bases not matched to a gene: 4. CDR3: CASSGGLAAYNEQFF. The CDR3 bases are TGTGCCAGCAGTGGCGGACTAGCCGCCTACAATGAGCAGTTCTTC. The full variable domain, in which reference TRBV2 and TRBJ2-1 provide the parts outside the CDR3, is EPEVTQTPSHQVTQMGQEVILRCVPISNHLYFYWYRQILGQKVEFLVSFYNNEISEKSEIFDDQFSVERPDGSNFTLKIRSTKLEDSAMYFCASSGGLAAYNEQFFGPGTRLTVL.

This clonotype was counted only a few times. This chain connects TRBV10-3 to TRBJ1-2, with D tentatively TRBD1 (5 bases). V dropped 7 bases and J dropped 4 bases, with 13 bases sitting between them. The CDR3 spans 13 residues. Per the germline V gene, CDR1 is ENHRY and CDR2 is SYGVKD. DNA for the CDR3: TGTGCCATCATGACAGACTCCTCCTATGGCTACACCTTC. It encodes CAIMTDSSYGYTF.

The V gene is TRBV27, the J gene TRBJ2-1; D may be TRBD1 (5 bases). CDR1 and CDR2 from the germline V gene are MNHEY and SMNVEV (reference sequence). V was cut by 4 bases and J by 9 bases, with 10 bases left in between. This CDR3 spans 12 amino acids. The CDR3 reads CASSSQGGEQFF. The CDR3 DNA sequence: TGTGCCAGCAGTTCCCAGGGCGGTGAGCAGTTCTTC.

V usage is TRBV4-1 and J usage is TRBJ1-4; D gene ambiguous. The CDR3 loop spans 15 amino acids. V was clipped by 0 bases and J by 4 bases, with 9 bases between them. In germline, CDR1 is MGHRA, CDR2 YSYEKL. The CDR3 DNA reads TGCGCCAGCAGCCAAGATTTTAGTCGTAATGAAAAACTGTTTTTT. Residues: CASSQDFSRNEKLFF.

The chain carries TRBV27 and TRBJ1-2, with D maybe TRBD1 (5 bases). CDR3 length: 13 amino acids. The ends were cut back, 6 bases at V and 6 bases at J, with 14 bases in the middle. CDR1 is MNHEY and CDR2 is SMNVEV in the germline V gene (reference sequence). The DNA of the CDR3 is TGTGCCAGCAGCCCGGGGCAACTAGATGGCTACACCTTC. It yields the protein CASSPGQLDGYTF.

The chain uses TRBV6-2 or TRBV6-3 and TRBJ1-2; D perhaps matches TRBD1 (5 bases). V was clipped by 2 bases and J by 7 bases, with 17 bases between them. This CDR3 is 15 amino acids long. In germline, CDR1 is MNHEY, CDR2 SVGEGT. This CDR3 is CASSYADTAMGGYTF. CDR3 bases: TGTGCCAGCAGTTACGCGGACACCGCCATGGGTGGCTACACCTTC.

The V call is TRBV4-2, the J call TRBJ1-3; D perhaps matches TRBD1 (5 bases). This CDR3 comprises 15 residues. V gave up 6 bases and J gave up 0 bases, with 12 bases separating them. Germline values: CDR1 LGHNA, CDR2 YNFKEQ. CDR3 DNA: TGTGCCAGCAGTCTTCGGGACCTCTCTGGAAACACCATATATTTT. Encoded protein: CASSLRDLSGNTIYF.

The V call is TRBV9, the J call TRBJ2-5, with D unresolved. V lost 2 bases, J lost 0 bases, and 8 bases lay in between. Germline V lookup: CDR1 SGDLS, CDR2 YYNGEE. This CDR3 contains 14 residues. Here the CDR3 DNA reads TGTGCCAGCAGCGTGACCCCGTACCAAGAGACCCAGTACTTC. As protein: CASSVTPYQETQYF.

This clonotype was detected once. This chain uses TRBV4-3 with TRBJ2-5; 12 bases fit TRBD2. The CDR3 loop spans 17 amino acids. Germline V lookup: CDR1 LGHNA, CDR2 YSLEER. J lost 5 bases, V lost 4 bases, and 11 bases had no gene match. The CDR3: CASSPTSLAGGAETQYF. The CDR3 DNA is TGCGCCAGCAGCCCAACCTCACTAGCGGGGGGCGCTGAGACCCAGTACTTC.

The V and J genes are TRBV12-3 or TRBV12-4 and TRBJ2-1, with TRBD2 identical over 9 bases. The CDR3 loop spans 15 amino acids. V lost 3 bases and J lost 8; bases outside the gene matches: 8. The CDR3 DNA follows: TGTGCCAGCAGTTTGGGCGGGAGGGCCTGGGATGAGCAGTTCTTC. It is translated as CASSLGGRAWDEQFF.

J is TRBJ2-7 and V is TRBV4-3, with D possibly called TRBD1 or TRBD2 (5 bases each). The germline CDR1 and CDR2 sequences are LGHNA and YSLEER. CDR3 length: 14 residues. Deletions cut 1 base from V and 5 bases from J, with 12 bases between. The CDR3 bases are TGCGCCAGCAGCCAAGTCCCCCGGGGCCACGAGCAGTACTTC. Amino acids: CASSQVPRGHEQYF.